This T cell receptor beta chain was captured by sequencing in a study of control samples from healthy donors and cancer patients (dated by TCRdb to 2018 to 2021). This clone showed up just once. This receptor's antigen is unknown. Base quality data are lacking; no much larger clone is found one base away. The library was generated by the immunoSEQ multiplex PCR assay. TCRdb mirrors the immuneACCESS table, restricted to in-frame sequences. Some clones are absent from its copies; in checked studies, under half trace to an unresolved V gene, and the reason for the others is unknown. This sample lists about 140,000 clones; approximately 94% were detected once. Of the sample, about an eighth is held by the ten largest clones. CDR1 and CDR2 were assigned from the germline V gene as MGHRA and YSYEKL. Between the V and J ends, shortened by 6 bases and 0 bases respectively, the junction contains 12 bases. Counted from cysteine to phenylalanine, this CDR3 has 15 amino acids. Only the CDR3 DNA stays, 45 bases, in frame from base 1.

Sequencing input: blood. The rearranged chain carries TRBV4-1 and TRBJ1-5; the D gene is perhaps TRBD1, from 5 matching bases. This clonotype originated in a man aged 35-49 years in good health. The base sequence is TGCGCCAGCAGTCCCCAGGGTAATAGCAATCAGCCCCAGCATTTT. The encoded protein is CASSPQGNSNQPQHF.